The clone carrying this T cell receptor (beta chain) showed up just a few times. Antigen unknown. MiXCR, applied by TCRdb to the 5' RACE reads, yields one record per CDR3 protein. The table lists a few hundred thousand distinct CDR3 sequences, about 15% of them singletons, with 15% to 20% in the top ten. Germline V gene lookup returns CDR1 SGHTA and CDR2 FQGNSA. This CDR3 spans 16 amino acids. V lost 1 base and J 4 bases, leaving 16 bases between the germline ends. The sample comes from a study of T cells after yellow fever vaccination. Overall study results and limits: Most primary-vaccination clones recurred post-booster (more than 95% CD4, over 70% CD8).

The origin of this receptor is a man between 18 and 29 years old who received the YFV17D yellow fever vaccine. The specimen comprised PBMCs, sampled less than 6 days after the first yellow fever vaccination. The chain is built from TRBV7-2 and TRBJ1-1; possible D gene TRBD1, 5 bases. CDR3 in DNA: TGTGCCAGCAGCTTAGTCGTGGGGGGGGGAGGCACTGAAGCTTTCTTT. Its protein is CASSLVVGGGGTEAFF. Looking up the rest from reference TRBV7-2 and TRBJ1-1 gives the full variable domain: GAGVSQSPSNKVTEKGKDVELRCDPISGHTALYWYRQSLGQGLEFLIYFQGNSAPDKSGLPSDRFSAERTGGSVSTLTIQRTQQEDSAVYLCASSLVVGGGGTEAFFGQGTRLTVV.